A selection of T cell receptor beta chains follows, all from one sample in a study of blood T cell repertoires in COVID-19. Profiling relied on immunoSEQ multiplex PCR, and the TCRdb table lists in-frame clones only, not all of them. The sample has roughly 230,000 clones, 75% to 85% seen once. The sample was peripheral blood. Receptors were obtained from a human donor in a cohort sampled during active COVID-19. CDR3s include the opening cysteine and the closing phenylalanine or tryptophan. A D gene is named only where the DNA matches it firmly. Clone size is stated in some rows and not others, as once, few, many or a class when expanded.

CASSQELRGTQYF	TGTGCCAGCAGCCAAGAACTCCGGGGTACGCAGTATTTT	TRBJ2-3	many	TRBV3-1/TRBV3-2	.
CASSLTSVGIQYF	TGTGCCAGCAGCCTTACTAGCGTAGGCATTCAGTACTTC	TRBJ2-4	few	TRBV28	TRBD2
CAISATGGRDTEAFF	TGTGCCATCAGTGCGACAGGGGGCAGGGACACTGAAGCTTTCTTT	TRBJ1-1	few	TRBV10-3	TRBD1
CASSLGYSNTEAFF	TGTGCCAGCAGCTTAGGTTACTCCAACACTGAAGCTTTCTTT	TRBJ1-1	.	TRBV11-2	.
CASSDGEDSPLHF	TGTGCCAGTAGTGATGGGGAGGATTCACCCCTCCACTTT	TRBJ1-6	.	TRBV19	.
CASSRGESGTQYF	TGTGCCAGCAGCCGGGGGGAGTCGGGGACCCAGTACTTC	TRBJ2-5	.	TRBV7-3	TRBD2
CATGTGLRGGYTF	TGTGCCACCGGGACAGGGTTGAGAGGAGGCTACACCTTC	TRBJ1-2	.	TRBV12-3/TRBV12-4	TRBD1
CASSVDEGMVNEKLFF	TGTGCCAGCAGCGTCGACGAGGGCATGGTTAATGAAAAACTGTTTTTT	TRBJ1-4	.	TRBV7-8	.
CASSALAGGYEQYF	TGTGCCAGCAGTGCCCTAGCGGGAGGGTACGAGCAGTACTTC	TRBJ2-7	.	TRBV2	TRBD2
CASSPAGKKETQYF	TGTGCCAGTAGTCCCGCGGGGAAAAAAGAGACCCAGTACTTC	TRBJ2-5	.	TRBV19	.
CSVQENTEAFF	TGCAGCGTACAGGAGAACACTGAAGCTTTCTTT	TRBJ1-1	.	TRBV29-1	.
CASSLGWGRQRDEQFF	TGTGCCAGCAGCTTGGGTTGGGGGAGGCAAAGGGATGAGCAGTTCTTC	TRBJ2-1	.	TRBV7-2	.
CPFRTGSGSSYEQYF	TGTCCCTTTCGGACGGGGTCGGGGAGCTCCTACGAGCAGTACTTC	TRBJ2-7	.	TRBV21-1	.
CASSELGGVPYGYTF	TGTGCCAGCAGTGAATTGGGGGGTGTCCCGTATGGCTACACCTTC	TRBJ1-2	.	TRBV2	.
CASSFENNQPQHF	TGTGCCAGCAGCTTTGAGAACAATCAGCCCCAGCATTTT	TRBJ1-5	.	TRBV7-9	.
CASSVSTGGGTGELFF	TGTGCCAGCAGCGTCTCGACAGGGGGCGGGACCGGGGAGCTGTTTTTT	TRBJ2-2	once	TRBV9	TRBD1
CASSQLSPGPGQESEKLFF	TGCGCCAGCAGTCAACTCTCCCCGGGGCCGGGACAGGAGAGTGAAAAACTGTTTTTT	TRBJ1-4	few	TRBV23-1	TRBD1
CASREGDSGNTIYF	TGTGCCAGCAGGGAGGGCGACTCTGGAAACACCATATATTTT	TRBJ1-3	.	TRBV4-2	.
CASSYGSGGAGNTIYF	TGTGCCAGCAGTTACGGTAGCGGGGGGGCTGGAAACACCATATATTTT	TRBJ1-3	.	TRBV6-6	.
CASSQSARDTEAFF	TGTGCCAGCTCACAGAGTGCCAGGGACACTGAAGCTTTCTTT	TRBJ1-1	.	TRBV18	.
CAWSVLGASYGYTF	TGTGCCTGGAGTGTCTTGGGGGCGTCGTATGGCTACACCTTC	TRBJ1-2	.	TRBV30	.
CASSVQGSNQPQHF	TGTGCCAGCAGTGTACAGGGGAGCAATCAGCCCCAGCATTTT	TRBJ1-5	.	TRBV2	TRBD1
CASSIFWQGAGQPQHF	TGTGCCAGTAGTATTTTCTGGCAGGGGGCGGGTCAGCCCCAGCATTTT	TRBJ1-5	.	TRBV19	TRBD1
CASSPAGQGIYEQYF	TGTGCCAGCAGTCCCGCGGGACAGGGCATCTACGAGCAGTACTTC	TRBJ2-7	.	TRBV6-6	TRBD1
CASSVGSGQIYNEQFF	TGTGCCAGCAGCGTAGGATCGGGACAGATCTACAATGAGCAGTTCTTC	TRBJ2-1	.	TRBV9	TRBD1
CASRDPIRGGDTEAFF	TGCGCCAGCAGGGACCCTATTAGGGGAGGAGACACTGAAGCTTTCTTT	TRBJ1-1	.	TRBV10-2	.
CASRRDRGREKLFF	TGTGCCAGCAGAAGGGACAGGGGGAGAGAAAAACTGTTTTTT	TRBJ1-4	.	TRBV7-2	TRBD1
CASSFWARGDLDQPQHF	TGTGCCAGCAGCTTTTGGGCCAGGGGGGATTTGGATCAGCCCCAGCATTTT	TRBJ1-5	.	TRBV5-8	TRBD1
CASSPGQGAIYF	TGTGCCAGCAGCCCCGGACAGGGAGCCATATATTTT	TRBJ1-3	.	TRBV6-5	TRBD1
CASSHRGLAPYEQYF	TGTGCCAGCAGTCATAGGGGTCTAGCGCCTTACGAGCAGTACTTC	TRBJ2-7	.	TRBV28	.
CASSQVGTSGRAADTQYF	TGTGCCAGCAGCCAAGTCGGGACTAGCGGGAGGGCCGCAGATACGCAGTATTTT	TRBJ2-3	.	TRBV4-2	TRBD2
CAIFSGPGDHEQYF	TGTGCCATCTTTTCCGGACCGGGGGACCACGAGCAGTACTTC	TRBJ2-7	.	TRBV10-3	.
CASSSGTSGFQETQYF	TGCGCCAGCAGCTCGGGGACTAGCGGCTTCCAAGAGACCCAGTACTTC	TRBJ2-5	once	TRBV5-1	TRBD2
CASSESGASGNTIYF	TGCGCCAGCAGTGAGTCGGGGGCCTCTGGAAACACCATATATTTT	TRBJ1-3	.	TRBV10-1	.
CASSVSYYNEQFF	TGCGCCAGCAGTGTCTCCTACTACAATGAGCAGTTCTTC	TRBJ2-1	.	TRBV10-1	.
CASSQVAETKNYGYTF	TGTGCCAGCAGCCAAGTGGCCGAGACAAAGAACTATGGCTACACCTTC	TRBJ1-2	.	TRBV3-1/TRBV3-2	.
CASSLDLSSPLHF	TGTGCCAGCAGCTTAGATCTAAGTTCACCCCTCCACTTT	TRBJ1-6	.	TRBV11-3	.
CASSGTGADTQYF	TGTGCCAGCAGCGGTACGGGGGCAGATACGCAGTATTTT	TRBJ2-3	once	TRBV7-2	.
CASSPPPGANEQYF	TGTGCCAGCTCACCACCCCCAGGGGCAAACGAGCAGTACTTC	TRBJ2-7	.	TRBV18	.
CASRPGGTGTYEQYF	TGTGCCAGTAGACCAGGAGGGACAGGGACCTACGAGCAGTACTTC	TRBJ2-7	.	TRBV19	TRBD1
CASSVSTGGDTGELFF	TGTGCCAGCAGCGTATCGACAGGGGGGGACACCGGGGAGCTGTTTTTT	TRBJ2-2	.	TRBV9	TRBD1
CASRAQENTIYF	TGTGCCAGCAGGGCACAGGAAAACACCATATATTTT	TRBJ1-3	.	TRBV6-5	.
CASSLDATGGFGYTF	TGCGCCAGCAGCTTGGACGCGACAGGGGGCTTTGGCTACACCTTC	TRBJ1-2	.	TRBV5-1	TRBD1
CASTLTGNDEQFF	TGTGCCAGCACCCTGACAGGGAACGATGAGCAGTTCTTC	TRBJ2-1	.	TRBV27	TRBD1